The TCR beta chain described here comes from a study of blood T cell repertoires in COVID-19 (dated by TCRdb to 2019 to 2021). The study in broad terms: Collaborator samples came from the United States, Italy and Spain and covered acute and convalescent phases of COVID-19. The prospective study material was composed of cDNA or gDNA derived from T cells, B-cell-depleted T cells, or PBMCs. The dataset comprised deeply sampled blood TCRbeta repertoires from subjects exposed to, actively infected with, or recovered from COVID-19. A freely available public database, intended as a resource for researchers studying the immune response to SARS-CoV-2, is where the repertoires were released. The samples were drawn from two sources: the first 160 participants of the ongoing ImmuneRACE study, and 1,254 subjects contributed by 6 global collaborators. Nearly every sample came with metadata listing a de-identified subject ID, COVID-19 status, age in years and sex. Where available, HLA class I and class II types were obtained from metadata supplied by the sample provider rather than from assay-based typing. What the authors observed across the whole study: The quantity of clinical and demographic metadata differed by source and by participant and was supplied without curation.

One collaborating source in Seattle enrolled patients during active infection and followed them longitudinally through the course of disease. Collaborating institutions collected whole blood in K2EDTA tubes following their own protocols. Collaborator samples were shipped for TCRbeta analysis as frozen whole blood, isolated PBMCs, or DNA extracted from either sample type. Worth noting for this clone: The specificity of this receptor is unknown. Per-nucleotide qualities are absent, and no much larger clonotype sits a single base away.

The CDR3 measures 13 amino acids from cysteine to phenylalanine. CDR3 DNA is the only sequence kept; it has 39 bases, read in frame from the first base. Trimming costs V 7 bases and J 5 bases, and their ends lie 15 bases apart. TCRbeta CDR3 regions were amplified from genomic DNA using the immunoSEQ Assay, a bias-controlled multiplex PCR. As for the original processing: Nucleated cell counts per sample were estimated from amplification of reference gene primers within the assay. Sequence reads were collapsed and filtered to measure the absolute abundance of every unique TCRbeta CDR3 rearrangement. For each sample, productive Simpson clonality was calculated by taking the square root of Simpson's diversity index across productive rearrangements. TCRdb holds this immuneACCESS table with in-frame rearrangements only. Some clones are missing; in checked studies, unresolved V genes explain under half, and the rest has no known cause. The DNA gave D and trimming, while V, J and clone size come from that table. The sample records about 280,000 clones, more than 70% of which are singletons. Together, the top ten hold around 10% of the sample.

This TCR derives from a woman in her thirties with COVID-19, enrolled during active disease. The sequence links TRBV12-3 or TRBV12-4 to TRBJ2-7; the D region possibly corresponds to TRBD2 (6 bases align). Sequencing input: peripheral blood. The DNA sequence is as follows: TGTGCCAGCATGGAGACTAGGATTGACGAGCAGTACTTC. This is translated as CASMETRIDEQYF.